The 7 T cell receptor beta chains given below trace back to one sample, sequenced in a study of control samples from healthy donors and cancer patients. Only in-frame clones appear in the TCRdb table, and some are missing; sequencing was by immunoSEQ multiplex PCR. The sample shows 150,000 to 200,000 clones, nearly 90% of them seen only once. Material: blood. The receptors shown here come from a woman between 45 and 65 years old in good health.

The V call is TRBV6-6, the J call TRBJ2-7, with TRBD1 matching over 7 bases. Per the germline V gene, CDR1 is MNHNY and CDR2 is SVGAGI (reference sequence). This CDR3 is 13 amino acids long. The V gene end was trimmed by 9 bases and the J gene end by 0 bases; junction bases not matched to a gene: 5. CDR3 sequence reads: CASTWDSSYEQYF. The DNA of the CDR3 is TGTGCCAGTACTTGGGACAGCTCCTACGAGCAGTACTTC.

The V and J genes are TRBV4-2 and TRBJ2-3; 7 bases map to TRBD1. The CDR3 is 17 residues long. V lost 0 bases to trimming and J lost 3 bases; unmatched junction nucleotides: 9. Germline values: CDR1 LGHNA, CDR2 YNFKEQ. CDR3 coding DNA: TGTGCCAGCAGCCAAGATCCGTCAGGGGGAAATACAGATACGCAGTATTTT. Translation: CASSQDPSGGNTDTQYF.

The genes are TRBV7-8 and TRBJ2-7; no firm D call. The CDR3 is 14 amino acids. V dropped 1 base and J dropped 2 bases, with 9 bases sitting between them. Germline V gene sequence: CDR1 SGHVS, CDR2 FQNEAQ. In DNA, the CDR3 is TGTGCCAGCAGCTTAGAAGGCACACCCTACGAGCAGTACTTC. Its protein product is CASSLEGTPYEQYF.

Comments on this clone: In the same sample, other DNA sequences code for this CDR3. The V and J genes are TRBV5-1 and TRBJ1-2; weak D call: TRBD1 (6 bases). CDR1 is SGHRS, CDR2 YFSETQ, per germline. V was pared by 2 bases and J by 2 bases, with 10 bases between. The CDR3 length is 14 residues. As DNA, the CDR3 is TGCGCCAGCAGCTTACAGGGTCCAAACTATGGCTACACCTTC. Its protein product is CASSLQGPNYGYTF.

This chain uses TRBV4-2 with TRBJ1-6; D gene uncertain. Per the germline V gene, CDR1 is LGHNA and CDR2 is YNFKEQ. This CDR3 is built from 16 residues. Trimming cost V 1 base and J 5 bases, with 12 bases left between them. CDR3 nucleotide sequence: TGTGCCAGCAGCCAAGCCAGGTTACGGGATAATTCACCCCTCCACTTT. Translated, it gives CASSQARLRDNSPLHF.

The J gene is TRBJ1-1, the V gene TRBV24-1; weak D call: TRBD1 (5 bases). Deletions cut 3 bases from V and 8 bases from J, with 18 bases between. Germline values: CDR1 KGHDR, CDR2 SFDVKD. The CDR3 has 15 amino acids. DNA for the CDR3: TGTGCCACCAGTGATAACACGGGTGACAGTTCCGAAGCTTTCTTT. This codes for CATSDNTGDSSEAFF.

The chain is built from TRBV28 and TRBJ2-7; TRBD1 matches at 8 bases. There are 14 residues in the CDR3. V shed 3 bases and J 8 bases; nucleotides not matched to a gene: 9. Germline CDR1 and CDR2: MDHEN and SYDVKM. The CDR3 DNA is TGTGCCAGCAGTTTTTGGCAGGGGGCGTCGAAGCAGTACTTC. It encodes CASSFWQGASKQYF. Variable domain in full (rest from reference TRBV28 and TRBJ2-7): DVKVTQSSRYLVKRTGEKVFLECVQDMDHENMFWYRQDPGLGLRLIYFSYDVKMKEKGDIPEGYSVSREKKERFSLILESASTNQTSMYLCASSFWQGASKQYFGPGTRLTVT.